This T cell receptor beta chain was sequenced for a study of T cells after posttransplantation cyclophosphamide. Points from the study as a whole: Skin or GI-infiltrating T cells shared few TRB sequences with blood. Recipient CMV seropositivity and CMV reactivation strongly tracked TRB clonality. Donor-recipient repertoire similarity was low at 1-2 months, rising over year one.

Germline CDR1 and CDR2: MNHNY and SVGAGI (reference sequence). The CDR3 runs to 13 residues. J gave up 3 bases and V 5 bases, and 1 base lay outside the gene matches. The method was immunoSEQ multiplex PCR; TCRdb's version includes in-frame clones alone and lacks a portion of them. The sample lists 20,000 to 25,000 clones, 95% to 98% occurring once. The naive gate required viable CD3+CD4+ or CD3+CD8+ cells with CCR7+CD45RA+CD45RO-CD95-CD27+CD28+ phenotype. This related bone marrow graft donor gave peripheral blood on the day of marrow donation. Comment on this clone: Its antigen is unidentified.

The gene calls are TRBV6-6 and TRBJ1-2, with 9 bases fitting TRBD1. Input material: naive CD4+ T cells sorted from PBMCs. This TCR came from a man in his fifties in good health, CMV-negative, and a related stem cell transplant donor. CDR3 residues: CASSTGGHYGYTF. CDR3 coding DNA: TGTGCCAGCAGTACAGGGGGCCACTATGGCTACACCTTC.